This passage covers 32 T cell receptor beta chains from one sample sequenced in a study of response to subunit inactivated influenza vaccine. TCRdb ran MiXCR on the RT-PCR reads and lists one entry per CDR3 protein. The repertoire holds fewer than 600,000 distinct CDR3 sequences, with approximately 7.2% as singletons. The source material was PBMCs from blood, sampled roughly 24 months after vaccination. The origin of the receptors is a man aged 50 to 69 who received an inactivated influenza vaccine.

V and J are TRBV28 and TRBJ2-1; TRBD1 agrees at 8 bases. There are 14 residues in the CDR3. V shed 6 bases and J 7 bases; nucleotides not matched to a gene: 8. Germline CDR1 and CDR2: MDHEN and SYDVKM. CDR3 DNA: TGTGCCAGCAGAAATGACAGGGGTAGTAATGAGCAGTTCTTC. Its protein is CASRNDRGSNEQFF.

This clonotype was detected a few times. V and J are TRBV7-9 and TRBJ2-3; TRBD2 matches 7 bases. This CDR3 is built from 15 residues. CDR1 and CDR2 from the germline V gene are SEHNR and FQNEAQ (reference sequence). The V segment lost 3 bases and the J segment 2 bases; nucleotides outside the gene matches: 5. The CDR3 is CASSLHSGFTDTQYF. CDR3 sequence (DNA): TGTGCCAGCAGCTTGCATAGCGGGTTCACAGATACGCAGTATTTT.

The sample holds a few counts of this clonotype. For the CDR3, the DNA is TGTGCCTGCAGTTTTGCGTGGCTAGCGGGGGGGCAGAATGAGCAGTTCTTC. It translates to CACSFAWLAGGQNEQFF. This rearrangement joins TRBV3-2 to TRBJ2-1; the table names TRBD2, a call not compared with the DNA. TRBV3-2 is a recognized pseudogene. This CDR3 contains 17 residues.

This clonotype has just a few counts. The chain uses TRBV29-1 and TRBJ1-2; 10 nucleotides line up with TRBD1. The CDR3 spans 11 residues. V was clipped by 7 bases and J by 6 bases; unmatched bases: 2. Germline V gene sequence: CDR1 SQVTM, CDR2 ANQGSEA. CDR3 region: CSATGGDGYTF. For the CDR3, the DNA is TGCAGCGCGACAGGGGGCGATGGCTACACCTTC. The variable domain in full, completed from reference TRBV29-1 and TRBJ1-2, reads SAVISQKPSRDICQRGTSLTIQCQVDSQVTMMFWYRQQPGQSLTLIATANQGSEATYESGFVIDKFPISRPNLTFSTLTVSNMSPEDSSIYLCSATGGDGYTFGSGTRLTVV.

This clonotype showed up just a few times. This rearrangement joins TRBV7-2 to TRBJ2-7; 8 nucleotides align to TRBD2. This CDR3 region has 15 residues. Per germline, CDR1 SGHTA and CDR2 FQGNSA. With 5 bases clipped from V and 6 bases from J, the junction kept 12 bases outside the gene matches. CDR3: CASSPTSGGAIEQYF. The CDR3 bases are TGTGCCAGCAGCCCAACTAGCGGTGGGGCTATCGAGCAGTACTTC.

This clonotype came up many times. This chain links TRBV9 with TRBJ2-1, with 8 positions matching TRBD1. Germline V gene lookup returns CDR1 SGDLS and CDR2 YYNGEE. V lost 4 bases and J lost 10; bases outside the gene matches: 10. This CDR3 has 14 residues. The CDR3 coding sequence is TGTGCCAGCAGCTTTAGGACAGGGTCTAACGAGCAGTTCTTC. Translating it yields CASSFRTGSNEQFF.

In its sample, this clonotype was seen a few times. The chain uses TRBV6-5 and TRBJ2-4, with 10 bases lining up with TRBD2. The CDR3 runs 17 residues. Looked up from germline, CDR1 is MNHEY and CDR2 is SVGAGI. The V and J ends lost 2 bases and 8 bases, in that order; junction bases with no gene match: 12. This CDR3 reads CASSYTLAGGRLDIQYF. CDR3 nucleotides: TGTGCCAGCAGTTACACATTAGCGGGGGGCCGGTTAGACATTCAGTACTTC.

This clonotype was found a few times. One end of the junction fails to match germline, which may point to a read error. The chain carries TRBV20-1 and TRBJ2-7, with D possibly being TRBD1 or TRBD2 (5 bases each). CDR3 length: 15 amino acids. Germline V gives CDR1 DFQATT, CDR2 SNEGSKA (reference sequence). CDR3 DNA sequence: TGCTGTGCTAGAATCCCGGGCCGAGGGGTGTACGAGCAGTACTTC. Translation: CCARIPGRGVYEQYF.

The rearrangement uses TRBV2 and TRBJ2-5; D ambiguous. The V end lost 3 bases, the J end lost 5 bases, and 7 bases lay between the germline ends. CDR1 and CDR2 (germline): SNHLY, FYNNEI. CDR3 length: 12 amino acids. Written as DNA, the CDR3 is TGTGCCAGCAGTGACTTACCGGAGACCCAGTACTTC. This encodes CASSDLPETQYF.

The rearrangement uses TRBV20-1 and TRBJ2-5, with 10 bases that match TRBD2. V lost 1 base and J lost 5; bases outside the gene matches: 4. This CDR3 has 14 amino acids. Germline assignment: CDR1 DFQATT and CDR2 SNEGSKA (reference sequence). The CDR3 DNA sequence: TGCAGTGCTAGAGGAGCGGGAGGGTCTGAGACCCAGTACTTC. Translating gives CSARGAGGSETQYF.

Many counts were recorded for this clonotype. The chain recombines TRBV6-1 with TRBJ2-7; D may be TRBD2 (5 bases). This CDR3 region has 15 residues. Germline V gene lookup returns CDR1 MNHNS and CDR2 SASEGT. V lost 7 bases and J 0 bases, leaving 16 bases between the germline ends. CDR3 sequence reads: CASNRGVSSSYEQYF. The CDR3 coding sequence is TGTGCCAGCAACCGGGGTGTGTCGAGCTCCTACGAGCAGTACTTC.

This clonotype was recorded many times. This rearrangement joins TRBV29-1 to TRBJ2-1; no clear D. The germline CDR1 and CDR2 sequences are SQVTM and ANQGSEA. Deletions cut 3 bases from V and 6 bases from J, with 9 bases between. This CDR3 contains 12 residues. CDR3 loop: CSVEMGSNEQFF. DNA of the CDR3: TGCAGCGTTGAGATGGGTAGCAATGAGCAGTTCTTC.

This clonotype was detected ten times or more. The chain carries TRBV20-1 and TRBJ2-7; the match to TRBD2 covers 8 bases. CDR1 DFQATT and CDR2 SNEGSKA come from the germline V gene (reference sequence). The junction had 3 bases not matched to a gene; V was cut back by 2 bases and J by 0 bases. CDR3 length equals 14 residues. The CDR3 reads CSARPGTSSYEQYF. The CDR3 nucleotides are TGCAGTGCTAGACCTGGGACTAGCTCCTACGAGCAGTACTTC.

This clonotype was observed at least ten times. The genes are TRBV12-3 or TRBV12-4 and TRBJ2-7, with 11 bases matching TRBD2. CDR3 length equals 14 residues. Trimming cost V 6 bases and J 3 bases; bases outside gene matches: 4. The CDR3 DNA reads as TGTGCCAGCAGCTTGACTAGCGGGAACTACGAGCAGTACTTC. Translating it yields CASSLTSGNYEQYF.

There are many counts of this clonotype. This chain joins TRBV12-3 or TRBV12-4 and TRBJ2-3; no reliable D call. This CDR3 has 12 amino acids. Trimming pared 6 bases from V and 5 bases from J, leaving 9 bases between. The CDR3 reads CASRMWEDTQYF. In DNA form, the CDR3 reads TGTGCCAGCAGAATGTGGGAAGATACGCAGTATTTT.

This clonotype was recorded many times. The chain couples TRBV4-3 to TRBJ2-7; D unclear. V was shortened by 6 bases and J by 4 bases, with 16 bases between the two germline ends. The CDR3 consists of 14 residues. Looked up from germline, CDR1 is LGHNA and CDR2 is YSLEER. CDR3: CASSRGRHGYEQYF. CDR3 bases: TGCGCCAGCAGTCGCGGACGTCACGGATACGAGCAGTACTTC.

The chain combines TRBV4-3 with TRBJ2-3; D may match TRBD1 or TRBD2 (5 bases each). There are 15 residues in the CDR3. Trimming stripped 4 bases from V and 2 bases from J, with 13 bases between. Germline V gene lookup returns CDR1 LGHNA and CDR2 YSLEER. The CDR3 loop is CASSRDRFSTDTQYF. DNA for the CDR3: TGCGCCAGCAGCCGGGACCGCTTTTCCACAGATACGCAGTATTTT.

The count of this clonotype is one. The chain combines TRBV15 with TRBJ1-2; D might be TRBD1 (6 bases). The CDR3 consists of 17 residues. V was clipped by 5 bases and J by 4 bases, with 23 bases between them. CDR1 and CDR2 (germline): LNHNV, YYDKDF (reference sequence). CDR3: CATSYRRGSRGVYGYTF. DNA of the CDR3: TGTGCCACCAGCTACCGTAGGGGGTCCCGCGGCGTCTATGGCTACACCTTC.

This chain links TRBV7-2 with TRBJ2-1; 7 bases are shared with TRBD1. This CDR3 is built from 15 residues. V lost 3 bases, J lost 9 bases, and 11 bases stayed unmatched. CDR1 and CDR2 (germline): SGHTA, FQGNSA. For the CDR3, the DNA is TGTGCCAGCAGCTTGGTAAAAGGAACAGGGGTTGAGCAGTTCTTC. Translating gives CASSLVKGTGVEQFF.

CDR3 bases: TGCGCCAGCAGCCAAGATTTCCCTAGCGGGAGCTCGAGCACCGGGGAGCTGTTTTTT. Translating it yields CASSQDFPSGSSSTGELFF. This chain joins TRBV4-3 and TRBJ2-2; the match to TRBD2 covers 10 bases. The CDR3 loop spans 19 amino acids. CDR1 and CDR2 (germline): LGHNA, YSLEER. V was clipped by 0 bases and J by 4 bases; unmatched bases: 11.

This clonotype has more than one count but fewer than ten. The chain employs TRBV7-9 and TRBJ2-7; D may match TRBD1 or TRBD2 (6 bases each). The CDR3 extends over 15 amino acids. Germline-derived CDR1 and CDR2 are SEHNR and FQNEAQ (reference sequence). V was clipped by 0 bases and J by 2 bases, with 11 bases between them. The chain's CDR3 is CASSLAGGPTYEQYF. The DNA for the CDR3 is TGTGCCAGCAGCTTAGCTGGGGGGCCAACCTACGAGCAGTACTTC.

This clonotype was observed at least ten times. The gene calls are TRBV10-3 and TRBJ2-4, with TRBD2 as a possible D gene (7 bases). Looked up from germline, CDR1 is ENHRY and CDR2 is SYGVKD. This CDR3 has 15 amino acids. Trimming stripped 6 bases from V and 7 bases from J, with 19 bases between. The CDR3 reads CAISPGGAGDNIQYF. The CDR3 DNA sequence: TGTGCCATCAGCCCTGGGGGGGCGGGAGACAACATTCAGTACTTC.

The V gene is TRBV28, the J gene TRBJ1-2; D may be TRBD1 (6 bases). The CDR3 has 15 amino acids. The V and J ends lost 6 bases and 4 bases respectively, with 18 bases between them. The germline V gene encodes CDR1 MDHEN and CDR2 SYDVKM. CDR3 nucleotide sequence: TGTGCCAGCAGACCTACGGGGGCGTCGAGCTATGGCTACACCTTC. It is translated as CASRPTGASSYGYTF.

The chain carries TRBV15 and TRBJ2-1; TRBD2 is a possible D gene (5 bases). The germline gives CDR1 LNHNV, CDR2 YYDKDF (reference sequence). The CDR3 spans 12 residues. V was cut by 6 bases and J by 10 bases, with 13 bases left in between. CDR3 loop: CATSLGLAEQFF. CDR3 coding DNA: TGTGCCACCAGTCTAGGTCTAGCCGAGCAGTTCTTC.

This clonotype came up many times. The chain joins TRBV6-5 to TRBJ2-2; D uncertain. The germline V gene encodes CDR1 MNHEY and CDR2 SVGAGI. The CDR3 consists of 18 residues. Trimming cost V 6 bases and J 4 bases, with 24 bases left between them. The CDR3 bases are TGTGCCAGCAGCCCCTATCGATCTCCCGGCCGCGTCACCGGGGAGCTGTTTTTT. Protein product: CASSPYRSPGRVTGELFF.

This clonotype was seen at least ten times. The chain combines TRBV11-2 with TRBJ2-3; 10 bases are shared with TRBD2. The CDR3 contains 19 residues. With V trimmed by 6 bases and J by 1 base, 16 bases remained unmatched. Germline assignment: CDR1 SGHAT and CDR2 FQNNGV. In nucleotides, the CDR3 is TGTGCCAGCAGTCGGGCCGGACTAGCGGTTCAGGACCGCACAGATACGCAGTATTTT. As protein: CASSRAGLAVQDRTDTQYF.

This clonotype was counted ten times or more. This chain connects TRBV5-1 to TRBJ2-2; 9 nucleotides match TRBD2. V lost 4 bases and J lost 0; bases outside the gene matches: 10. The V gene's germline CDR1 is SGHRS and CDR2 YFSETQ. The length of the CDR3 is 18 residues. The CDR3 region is CASSPVVASGTNTGELFF. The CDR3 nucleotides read TGCGCCAGCAGCCCAGTGGTGGCTAGCGGGACGAACACCGGGGAGCTGTTTTTT.

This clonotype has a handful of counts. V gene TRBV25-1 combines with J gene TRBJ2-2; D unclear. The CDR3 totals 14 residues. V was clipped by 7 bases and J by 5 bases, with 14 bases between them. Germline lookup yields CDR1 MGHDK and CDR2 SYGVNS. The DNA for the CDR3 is TGTGCCAGCACCTCCTACCTGGGAACCGGGGAGCTGTTTTTT. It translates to CASTSYLGTGELFF.

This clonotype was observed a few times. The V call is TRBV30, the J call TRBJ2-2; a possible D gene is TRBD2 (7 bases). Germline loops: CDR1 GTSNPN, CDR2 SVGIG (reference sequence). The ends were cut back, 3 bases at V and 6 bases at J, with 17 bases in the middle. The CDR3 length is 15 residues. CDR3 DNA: TGTGCCTGGAGGACCCCACAGGGAGGGCCCGGGGAGCTGTTTTTT. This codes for CAWRTPQGGPGELFF.

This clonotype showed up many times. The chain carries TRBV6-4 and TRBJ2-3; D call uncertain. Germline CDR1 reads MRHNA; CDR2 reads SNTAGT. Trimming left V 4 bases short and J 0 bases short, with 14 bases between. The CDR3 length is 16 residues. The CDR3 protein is CASSVDSFSSTDTQYF. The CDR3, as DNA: TGTGCCAGCAGTGTTGACTCTTTCTCTAGCACAGATACGCAGTATTTT.

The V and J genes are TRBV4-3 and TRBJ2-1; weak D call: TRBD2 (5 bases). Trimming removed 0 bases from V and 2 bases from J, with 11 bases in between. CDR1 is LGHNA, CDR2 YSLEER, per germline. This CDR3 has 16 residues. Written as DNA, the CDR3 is TGCGCCAGCAGCCAAGACCCGGGGAGACCCTACAATGAGCAGTTCTTC. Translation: CASSQDPGRPYNEQFF.

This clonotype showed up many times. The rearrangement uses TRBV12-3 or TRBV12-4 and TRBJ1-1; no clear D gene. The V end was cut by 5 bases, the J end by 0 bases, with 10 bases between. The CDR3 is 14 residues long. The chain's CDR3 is CASSPRAVNTEAFF. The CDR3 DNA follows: TGTGCCAGCAGTCCCCGGGCGGTGAACACTGAAGCTTTCTTT.